This T cell receptor beta chain was obtained from a study of cytomegalovirus exposure and HLA in healthy donors. Whole-study findings and limits: Later, TCR association rates were found to vary by HLA locus, highest for DRB1 and lowest for HLA-C. Most CMV-associated TCR beta chains appeared HLA-restricted in a later analysis. The study designated fewer than 200 TCR beta chains cytomegalovirus-associated. Serostatus for CMV was the only available immune exposure information.

It was with 60 Vbeta and 13 Jbeta primers that the PCR ran. Sequenced by immunoSEQ multiplex PCR; TCRdb stores in-frame clones only, minus some. The table shows about 120,000 clones, with about 81% occurring only once. About this clone itself: No antigen is known for it.

The CDR3 extends over 17 amino acids. Trimming took 7 bases from V and 0 from J, leaving 19 bases between them. CDR1 and CDR2 (germline): LNHDA, SQIVND (reference sequence). The sequence came from a man aged 40-49 years in good health and CMV-seronegative. Source material: PBMCs. The rearrangement uses TRBV19 and TRBJ1-5; the D gene is possibly TRBD1 (5 bases). The CDR3 loop is CASTRGLGSYSNQPQHF. The DNA of the CDR3 is TGTGCCAGTACGAGGGGACTGGGCAGTTATAGCAATCAGCCCCAGCATTTT.